Shown below are 17 T cell receptor beta chains from a single sample sequenced in a study of T cells after yellow fever vaccination. TCRdb ran MiXCR on the 5' RACE reads and lists one entry per CDR3 protein. Of about 60,000 distinct CDR3 sequences listed, more than 5.5% were seen once; the top ten hold 30% to 40%. The specimen comprised CD8+ T cells sorted from PBMCs, sampled on the day of the first yellow fever vaccination. These TCRs come from a man aged 18-30 years who received the YFV17D yellow fever vaccine.

This clonotype appeared a few times. The chain employs TRBV20-1 and TRBJ1-6; D uncertain. The CDR3 has 16 amino acids. The germline gives CDR1 DFQATT, CDR2 SNEGSKA (reference sequence). V lost 0 bases and J lost 0, with 9 bases in between. The CDR3 nucleotides are TGCAGTGCTAGAGATCGGGAGAGCTCCTATAATTCACCCCTCCACTTT. Its protein is CSARDRESSYNSPLHF.

On this clonotype itself: The DNA is omitted, as the CDR3 cannot be located on it reliably, and the CDR3 follows TCRdb's listing. This chain joins TRBV6-2 or TRBV6-3 and TRBJ2-1; the DNA was not compared with TRBD1, the D call given in the table. The CDR3 is 13 amino acids in total, end residues counted. CDR1 is MNHEY, CDR2 SVGEGT, per germline. The CDR3 spells CASSSSGADEQFF.

This clonotype was detected many times. The chain combines TRBV20-1 with TRBJ2-3; a possible D gene is TRBD1 (6 bases). This CDR3 comprises 15 residues. Germline V gene lookup returns CDR1 DFQATT and CDR2 SNEGSKA (reference sequence). V was shortened by 3 bases and J by 4 bases, with 17 bases between the two germline ends. The CDR3 is CSASPNRDLPDTQYF. The DNA of the CDR3 is TGCAGTGCTAGTCCCAACAGGGATCTCCCAGATACGCAGTATTTT.

The chain carries TRBV19 and TRBJ2-2; D call uncertain. The V end lost 1 base, the J end lost 0 bases, and 3 bases lay between the germline ends. The CDR3 is 14 residues long. From germline, CDR1 is LNHDA and CDR2 SQIVND (reference sequence). In DNA, the CDR3 is TGTGCCAGTAGTATAGGGGCGAACACCGGGGAGCTGTTTTTT. As protein: CASSIGANTGELFF.

There are many counts of this clonotype. Written as DNA, the CDR3 is TGTGCCAGCAGTCTGGACAGCTACAATGAGCAGTTCTTC. This gives the protein CASSLDSYNEQFF. V gene TRBV27 combines with J gene TRBJ2-1; TRBD1 is a possible D gene (6 bases). CDR1 is MNHEY, CDR2 SMNVEV, per germline (reference sequence). Trimming took 5 bases from V and 3 from J, leaving 8 bases between them. The CDR3 runs 13 residues.

This clonotype came up many times. The chain has TRBV20-1 and TRBJ1-1; a weak D match, TRBD1 (6 bases). V lost 3 bases and J lost 1, with 12 bases in between. The CDR3 loop spans 14 amino acids. CDR1 is DFQATT, CDR2 SNEGSKA, per germline (reference sequence). CDR3 bases: TGCAGTGCTAGTCACAGGGAATCGAACACTGAAGCTTTCTTT. This sequence encodes CSASHRESNTEAFF.

CDR3 sequence (DNA): TGTGCCAGCAGCTTAAGTAGCGGGGGGTCATTACAAGAGACCCAGTACTTC. Translated: CASSLSSGGSLQETQYF. The chain couples TRBV13 to TRBJ2-5; 10 bases are a match to TRBD2. V lost 2 bases and J lost 2; bases outside the gene matches: 8. Germline V gene lookup returns CDR1 PRHDT and CDR2 FYEKMQ (reference sequence). The CDR3 covers 17 residues.

This clonotype was counted many times. The rearrangement joins TRBV10-3 to TRBJ1-6; no clear D. Germline V gives CDR1 ENHRY, CDR2 SYGVKD. V gave up 5 bases and J gave up 8 bases, with 13 bases separating them. This CDR3 is built from 14 residues. The CDR3 DNA reads TGTGCCATCAGTATAGGACGGAAGGATTCACCCCTCCACTTT. It codes for CAISIGRKDSPLHF.

At least ten counts were recorded for this clonotype. For the CDR3, the DNA is TGTGCCAGCAGTTACTCAGGGGCACCAGATACGCAGTATTTT. Translating it yields CASSYSGAPDTQYF. The chain couples TRBV6-5 to TRBJ2-3; the D gene is possibly TRBD1 (5 bases). CDR1 is MNHEY and CDR2 is SVGAGI in the germline V gene. The CDR3 has 14 amino acids. V lost 0 bases and J lost 4, with 8 bases in between.

V is TRBV19 and J is TRBJ2-3; the D is unclear. V was shortened by 1 base and J by 2 bases, with 10 bases between the two germline ends. The CDR3 is 15 residues long. CDR1 is LNHDA and CDR2 is SQIVND in the germline V gene (reference sequence). The CDR3 region is CASSIVAADTDTQYF. In nucleotides, the CDR3 is TGTGCCAGTAGTATAGTGGCCGCAGACACAGATACGCAGTATTTT.

The chain links TRBV12-3 or TRBV12-4 to TRBJ2-5; 9 nucleotides line up with TRBD2. V was clipped by 3 bases and J by 5 bases; unmatched bases: 7. This CDR3 is built from 15 residues. The CDR3 sequence: CASSFQGLAEETQYF. CDR3 bases: TGTGCCAGCAGTTTTCAGGGACTAGCCGAGGAGACCCAGTACTTC.

This clonotype has just a few counts. The rearrangement links TRBV19 to TRBJ2-7; 7 positions agree with TRBD2. The CDR3 extends over 15 amino acids. Per germline, CDR1 LNHDA and CDR2 SQIVND (reference sequence). V lost 5 bases to trimming and J lost 2 bases; unmatched junction nucleotides: 9. CDR3 sequence reads: CASSPLPGLPYEQYF. The CDR3 DNA reads as TGTGCCAGTAGTCCTCTTCCGGGACTACCCTACGAGCAGTACTTC.

In its sample, this clonotype was seen many times. The chain combines TRBV6-5 with TRBJ1-5; D is ambiguous. V was pared by 6 bases and J by 3 bases, with 9 bases between. Germline V gene lookup returns CDR1 MNHEY and CDR2 SVGAGI. The CDR3 length is 13 residues. The CDR3 reads CASSLAPNQPQHF. CDR3 DNA: TGTGCCAGCAGCTTAGCCCCCAATCAGCCCCAGCATTTT.

There are a few counts of this clonotype. The chain employs TRBV7-9 and TRBJ1-3; TRBD1 aligns across 9 bases. The CDR3 is made up of 15 amino acids. V gave up 4 bases and J gave up 6 bases; unmatched junction bases: 7. Per germline, CDR1 SEHNR and CDR2 FQNEAQ (reference sequence). CDR3 amino acids: CASSYGTGGTNTIYF. The CDR3 bases are TGTGCCAGCAGCTATGGAACAGGGGGCACAAACACCATATATTTT.

The table lists this clonotype with a few counts. The V call is TRBV7-3, the J call TRBJ1-1, with D perhaps TRBD1 (5 bases). V was clipped by 3 bases and J by 5 bases, with 16 bases between them. CDR3 length equals 15 residues. The germline gives CDR1 SGHTA, CDR2 FQGTGA. The CDR3 reads CASSFGTSESTEAFF. The CDR3, as DNA: TGTGCCAGCAGCTTCGGGACTTCCGAAAGTACTGAAGCTTTCTTT.

The chain couples TRBV6-1 to TRBJ2-7, with D unresolved. Deletions cut 3 bases from V and 0 bases from J, with 9 bases between. Germline V CDR1 and CDR2: MNHNS, SASEGT. This CDR3 region has 14 residues. This chain's CDR3 is CASSDPAYSYEQYV. The CDR3 DNA reads as TGTGCCAGCAGTGATCCGGCATACTCCTACGAGCAGTACGTC.

The table lists this clonotype with a few counts. The chain recombines TRBV19 with TRBJ1-5, with 7 positions matching TRBD1. Germline assignment: CDR1 LNHDA and CDR2 SQIVND (reference sequence). V lost 1 base, J lost 3 bases, and 6 bases stayed unmatched. The CDR3 length is 16 residues. The CDR3 region is CASSIVDRADNQPQHF. The CDR3 region has the DNA TGTGCCAGTAGTATAGTTGACAGGGCAGACAATCAGCCCCAGCATTTT.